These T cell receptor beta chains were read from a single sample in a study of early T cells in non-severe SARS-CoV-2 infection. TCRdb analysed the 5' RACE reads with MiXCR anew, one entry per CDR3 protein. The sample holds about 17,000 distinct CDR3 sequences, about 5% seen once. This specimen was whole blood, taken at baseline. These receptors were collected from an adult who was a healthcare worker with PCR-confirmed SARS-CoV-2 infection or an uninfected control (not recorded which). Both conserved end residues are part of each CDR3. A D gene is named only where the DNA matches it firmly. A row's size may be missing; if present it is once, few, many or a size class.

V	size	D	J	CDR3	DNA
TRBV12-3/TRBV12-4	many	TRBD1	TRBJ1-2	CASSFGTGGHGYTF	TGTGCCAGCAGTTTCGGGACAGGGGGTCATGGCTACACCTTC
TRBV3-1	NA	NA	TRBJ2-1	CASSQDFVRGFSYNEQFF	TGTGCCAGCAGCCAAGATTTTGTGCGGGGATTTTCCTACAATGAGCAGTTCTTC
TRBV29-1	many	NA	TRBJ1-5	CSVAAGRGDSNQPQHF	TGCAGCGTTGCCGCCGGCCGGGGGGATAGCAATCAGCCCCAGCATTTT
TRBV6-6	NA	NA	TRBJ2-5	CASSYRAQETQYF	TGTGCCAGCAGTTATCGGGCTCAGGAGACCCAGTACTTC
TRBV7-2	NA	TRBD1	TRBJ1-6	CASSYRGVSNSPLHF	TGTGCCAGCAGCTACAGGGGTGTAAGCAATTCACCCCTCCACTTT
TRBV24-1	many	TRBD1	TRBJ2-5	CATSERGPLQETQYF	TGTGCCACCAGCGAAAGGGGGCCGCTCCAAGAGACCCAGTACTTC
TRBV12-3/TRBV12-4	many	TRBD1	TRBJ1-4	CASSRTGGSEKLFF	TGTGCCAGCAGTCGGACAGGGGGAAGTGAAAAACTGTTTTTT
TRBV20-1	many	NA	TRBJ2-1	CSARSGYNEQFF	TGCAGTGCTAGATCTGGCTACAATGAGCAGTTCTTC
TRBV11-2	few	NA	TRBJ1-1	CASSLGRSTEAFF	TGTGCCAGCAGCTTGGGCCGGAGCACTGAAGCTTTCTTT
TRBV7-8	NA	NA	TRBJ1-4	CASSSLGGPTKLFF	TGTGCCAGCAGCTCACTGGGGGGACCAACGAAACTGTTTTTT
TRBV20-1	medium-sized	NA	TRBJ2-3	CSSSGWGTDTQYF	TGCAGTTCCTCGGGGTGGGGCACAGATACGCAGTATTTT
TRBV25-1	medium-sized	TRBD1	TRBJ2-3	CASLRGQGSDTQYF	TGTGCCAGCCTCCGGGGACAGGGGTCAGATACGCAGTATTTT
TRBV7-2	many	NA	TRBJ2-5	CASSFGGKETQYF	TGTGCCAGCAGCTTTGGCGGGAAAGAGACCCAGTACTTC
TRBV4-3	few	TRBD2	TRBJ2-5	CASSQDTSGGDQETQYF	TGCGCCAGCAGCCAAGATACCAGCGGGGGGGACCAAGAGACCCAGTACTTC
TRBV9	many	NA	TRBJ2-1	CASSVVRVF	TGTGCCAGCAGCGTAGTCCGGGTCTTC
TRBV7-2	many	NA	TRBJ1-5	CASSFRSNQPQHF	TGTGCCAGCAGCTTTAGGTCGAATCAGCCCCAGCATTTT
TRBV29-1	many	TRBD1	TRBJ2-1	CSVESRTGGDEQFF	TGCAGCGTTGAAAGTCGGACAGGGGGAGACGAGCAGTTCTTC
TRBV12-3/TRBV12-4	NA	NA	TRBJ1-1	CASSSAGGLMRRAFF	TGTGCCAGCAGTTCCGCGGGGGGTTTGATGAGAAGAGCTTTCTTT
TRBV29-1	many	NA	TRBJ1-4	CSVEGRTDNEKLFF	TGCAGCGTTGAAGGGCGTACAGATAATGAAAAACTGTTTTTT
TRBV11-2	many	TRBD1	TRBJ1-1	CASSQTGSTEAFF	TGTGCCAGCAGCCAGACAGGGAGCACTGAAGCTTTCTTT
TRBV7-9	many	NA	TRBJ1-4	CASSFTGTAEKLFF	TGTGCCAGCAGCTTTACGGGGACCGCAGAAAAACTGTTTTTT
TRBV6-1	many	TRBD2	TRBJ2-1	CASSEEGWLAANEQFF	TGTGCCAGCAGTGAAGAAGGCTGGCTAGCGGCCAATGAGCAGTTCTTC
TRBV3-1	many	NA	TRBJ2-7	CASSQSHYYEQYF	TGTGCCAGCAGCCAATCTCACTACTACGAGCAGTACTTC
TRBV19	many	NA	TRBJ2-3	CAAAGGTYTDTQYF	TGTGCCGCGGCTGGGGGGACTTACACAGATACGCAGTATTTT
TRBV12-3/TRBV12-4	many	NA	TRBJ1-3	CASSRRDPLAGNTIYF	TGTGCCAGCAGCCGCCGGGACCCCTTGGCAGGAAACACCATATATTTT